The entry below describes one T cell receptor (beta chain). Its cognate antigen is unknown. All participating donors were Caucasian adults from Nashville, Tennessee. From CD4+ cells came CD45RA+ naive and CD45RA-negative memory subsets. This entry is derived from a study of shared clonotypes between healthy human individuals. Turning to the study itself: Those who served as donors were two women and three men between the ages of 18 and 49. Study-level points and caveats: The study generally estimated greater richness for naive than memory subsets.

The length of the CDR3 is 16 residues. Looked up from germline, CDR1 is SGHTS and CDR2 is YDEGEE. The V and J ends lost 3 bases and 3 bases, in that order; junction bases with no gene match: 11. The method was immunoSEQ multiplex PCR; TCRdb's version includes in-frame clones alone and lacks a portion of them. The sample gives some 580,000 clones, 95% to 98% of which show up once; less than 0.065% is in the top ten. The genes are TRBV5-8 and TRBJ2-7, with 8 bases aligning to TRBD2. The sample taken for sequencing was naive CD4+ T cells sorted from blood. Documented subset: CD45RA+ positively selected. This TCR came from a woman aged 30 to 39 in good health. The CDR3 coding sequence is TGTGCCAGCAGCTCTGGACGGCGGACTAGCCTCTACGAGCAGTACTTC. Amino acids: CASSSGRRTSLYEQYF.